Listed here are 24 T cell receptor beta chains from one sample, sequenced in a study of T cells in Graves' hyperthyroidism and ophthalmopathy. Using RNA transcripts as the source, TCR beta CDR3 regions were amplified. HTBI primers drove first-round RT-PCR of the TCR CDR3. TCRdb ran MiXCR on the multiplex PCR reads and lists one entry per CDR3 protein. Found here are a few hundred thousand distinct CDR3 sequences, around 20% of them singletons; the top ten hold 40%. Sequenced material: blood. All receptors derive from a young man with Graves' ophthalmopathy.

The chain combines TRBV11-2 with TRBJ1-2; no clear D. Trimming pared 0 bases from V and 4 bases from J, leaving 9 bases between. The CDR3 consists of 14 residues. Germline V gene data show CDR1 as SGHAT and CDR2 as FQNNGV. CDR3 loop: CASSLDLGSYGYTF. As DNA, the CDR3 is TGTGCCAGCAGCTTAGATTTAGGGAGCTATGGCTACACCTTC. The full variable domain, its missing parts supplied by reference TRBV11-2 and TRBJ1-2, is EAGVAQSPRYKIIEKRQSVAFWCNPISGHATLYWYQQILGQGPKLLIQFQNNGVVDDSQLPKDRFSAERLKGVDSTLKIQPAKLEDSAVYLCASSLDLGSYGYTFGSGTRLTVV.

This clonotype showed up many times. CDR3 bases: TGTGCCAGCACTACAAACAGGGGCAGCAATCAGCCCCAGCATTTT. This translates into CASTTNRGSNQPQHF. The chain links TRBV28 to TRBJ1-5; 7 bases agree with TRBD1. Per the germline V gene, CDR1 is MDHEN and CDR2 is SYDVKM. Trimming removed 7 bases from V and 1 base from J; junction bases left unmatched: 7. This CDR3 comprises 15 residues.

This chain joins TRBV5-8 and TRBJ2-5; D might be TRBD1 (6 bases). The CDR3 spans 15 residues. Looked up from germline, CDR1 is SGHTS and CDR2 is YDEGEE. Between the trimmed V and J ends, which lost 4 bases and 5 bases, there was a span of 18 bases. CDR3 coding DNA: TGTGCCAGCAGCCTGGGGTTGGGGGCCAGGGAGACCCAGTACTTC. Residues: CASSLGLGARETQYF.

The V call is TRBV5-5, the J call TRBJ2-7; no clear D gene. V was shortened by 3 bases and J by 2 bases, with 9 bases between the two germline ends. Germline CDR1 SGHKS, CDR2 YYEKEE (reference sequence). This CDR3 region has 13 residues. CDR3 sequence: CASSSRRTYEQYF. The CDR3 coding sequence is TGTGCCAGCAGCTCCCGACGGACCTACGAGCAGTACTTC.

This chain connects TRBV28 to TRBJ1-4; D possibly corresponds to TRBD1 (6 bases). The CDR3 loop spans 15 amino acids. The V end lost 5 bases, the J end lost 8 bases, and 18 bases lay between the germline ends. CDR1 and CDR2 (germline): MDHEN, SYDVKM. The CDR3 sequence: CASSTPGGLGEKLFF. The CDR3 DNA sequence: TGTGCCAGCAGTACGCCCGGGGGCCTGGGGGAAAAACTGTTTTTT.

J is TRBJ2-6 and V is TRBV7-9, with TRBD1 matching 8 bases. CDR3 size: 15 residues. Germline V gene sequence: CDR1 SEHNR, CDR2 FQNEAQ (reference sequence). The V gene end was trimmed by 11 bases and the J gene end by 3 bases; junction bases not matched to a gene: 9. The CDR3 here is CAGSAGGGGANVLTF. The DNA for the CDR3 is TGTGCCGGATCCGCAGGGGGCGGTGGGGCCAACGTCCTGACTTTC.

Ten or more counts support this clonotype. CDR3 amino acids: CASKAGSSSYNEQFF. The CDR3 nucleotides read TGTGCCAGCAAGGCAGGCTCGAGCTCCTACAATGAGCAGTTCTTC. The chain joins TRBV2 to TRBJ2-1; D remains unclear. V was pared by 7 bases and J by 0 bases, with 13 bases between. Germline CDR1 and CDR2: SNHLY and FYNNEI. The CDR3 runs to 15 residues.

This clonotype showed up just a few times. This chain connects TRBV4-1 to TRBJ2-1; 11 bases agree with TRBD2. Germline CDR1 is MGHRA and CDR2 is YSYEKL. This CDR3 has 15 residues. Trimming at V came to 10 bases and at J to 6 bases, leaving 11 bases not matched to a gene. This CDR3 reads CATKPNSGGANEQFF. Here the CDR3 DNA reads TGCGCCACCAAACCCAATAGCGGGGGGGCCAATGAGCAGTTCTTC.

The chain joins TRBV7-9 to TRBJ1-4; 7 nucleotides match TRBD1. This CDR3 region has 16 residues. Trimming removed 3 bases from V and 8 bases from J; junction bases left unmatched: 12. Germline V gives CDR1 SEHNR, CDR2 FQNEAQ (reference sequence). CDR3 in DNA: TGTGCCAGCAGCTTGGACACCGGGACAGCAGGGGAAAAACTGTTTTTT. Its protein is CASSLDTGTAGEKLFF.

This clonotype was observed at least ten times. The rearrangement joins TRBV11-2 to TRBJ1-4; D not certain. The CDR3 is 15 amino acids. Germline V gene data show CDR1 as SGHAT and CDR2 as FQNNGV. The V and J ends lost 4 bases and 3 bases respectively, with 12 bases between them. The CDR3 sequence: CASSSPSTSNEKLFF. The CDR3, as DNA: TGTGCCAGCAGCTCACCCTCGACATCTAATGAAAAACTGTTTTTT.

This clonotype showed up many times. This chain connects TRBV12-3 or TRBV12-4 to TRBJ1-1, with D possibly being TRBD1 (6 bases). V gave up 2 bases and J gave up 5 bases, with 12 bases separating them. This CDR3 is 14 amino acids long. CDR3 region: CASSLSGAMTEAFF. The CDR3 DNA follows: TGTGCCAGCAGTTTATCAGGGGCGATGACTGAAGCTTTCTTT.

This clonotype was seen ten or more times. The V gene is TRBV6-1, the J gene TRBJ1-2; perhaps TRBD1 as D (5 bases). This CDR3 contains 13 residues. In germline, CDR1 is MNHNS, CDR2 SASEGT. The V end lost 5 bases, the J end lost 4 bases, and 11 bases lay between the germline ends. The CDR3 loop reads CASSLRDGYGYTF. The CDR3 DNA sequence: TGTGCCAGCAGTCTCCGGGACGGCTATGGCTACACCTTC.

The chain carries TRBV6-4 and TRBJ2-2; D is unresolved. Trimming left V 3 bases short and J 4 bases short, with 9 bases between. This CDR3 has 14 residues. Looked up from germline, CDR1 is MRHNA and CDR2 is SNTAGT. Here the CDR3 DNA reads TGTGCCAGCAGTGAACAGACCTTCACCGGGGAGCTGTTTTTT. Its protein product is CASSEQTFTGELFF.

This rearrangement joins TRBV28 to TRBJ2-5; 7 bases map to TRBD2. CDR1 and CDR2 from the germline V gene are MDHEN and SYDVKM. The CDR3 extends over 14 amino acids. The trim removed 7 bases at V and 3 bases at J, leaving 8 bases unmatched. The CDR3, as DNA: TGTGCCAGCATACCAAGGGGAGGGAAAGAGACCCAGTACTTC. Translating gives CASIPRGGKETQYF.

This clonotype was counted a few times. This chain links TRBV6-1 with TRBJ2-1; 10 bases are shared with TRBD2. With V trimmed by 2 bases and J by 7 bases, 8 bases remained unmatched. The CDR3 has 16 residues. Germline-derived CDR1 and CDR2 are MNHNS and SASEGT. CDR3 in amino acids: CASSEKSGGAWNEQFF. DNA of the CDR3: TGTGCCAGCAGTGAAAAAAGCGGGGGGGCCTGGAATGAGCAGTTCTTC.

This clonotype was picked up one time. This sequence joins TRBV19 and TRBJ1-6; unclear D gene. Per the germline V gene, CDR1 is LNHDA and CDR2 is SQIVND (reference sequence). This CDR3 has 15 amino acids. Trimming cost V 7 bases and J 6 bases, with 16 bases left between them. The CDR3 bases are TGTGCCAGTAAACTTGAGAGCATTGGTAATTCACCCCTCCACTTT. Protein sequence: CASKLESIGNSPLHF.

This clonotype has ten or more counts. The chain uses TRBV6-1 and TRBJ1-4; D gene unclear. Germline V CDR1 and CDR2: MNHNS, SASEGT. This CDR3 has 15 amino acids. V lost 1 base and J 4 bases, leaving 10 bases between the germline ends. The CDR3 loop is CASSEGRILNEKLFF. The CDR3 bases are TGTGCCAGCAGTGAAGGGCGGATACTTAATGAAAAACTGTTTTTT.

This clonotype turned up a few times. The junction does not match germline at one end; this may be a read error. V is TRBV2 and J is TRBJ2-2; D possibly corresponds to TRBD2 (7 bases). CDR1 and CDR2 (germline): SNHLY, FYNNEI. The CDR3 runs to 15 residues. CDR3 coding DNA: TGTGCCGGCAGTGCCCGAGGAGGGGGGGGCGGGGAGCTGTTTTTT. Translating it yields CAGSARGGGGGELFF.

In this sample, this clonotype turned up a few times. The chain recombines TRBV6-2 or TRBV6-3 with TRBJ2-3; TRBD2 matches 13 bases. This CDR3 spans 15 amino acids. Germline CDR1 is MNHEY and CDR2 is SVGEGT. The ends lost 6 bases at V and 2 bases at J; junction bases unmatched: 2. The CDR3, as DNA: TGTGCCAGCAGGGGACTAGCGGGATTCACAGATACGCAGTATTTT. Amino acid sequence: CASRGLAGFTDTQYF.

The rearrangement links TRBV6-1 to TRBJ1-3; no clear D. The CDR3 sequence is 15 residues long. The V end was cut by 1 base, the J end by 0 bases, with 7 bases between. Per the germline V gene, CDR1 is MNHNS and CDR2 is SASEGT. The CDR3: CASSEDSSSGNTIYF. CDR3 bases: TGTGCCAGCAGTGAAGACTCGAGCTCTGGAAACACCATATATTTT.

At least ten counts were recorded for this clonotype. This sequence joins TRBV18 and TRBJ2-5, with D possibly TRBD2 on 6 matching bases. Trimming left V 3 bases short and J 6 bases short, with 11 bases between. The CDR3 is made up of 13 amino acids. The germline V gene has CDR1 KGHSH and CDR2 LQKENI. CDR3 DNA: TGTGCCAGCTCACCGCCGACTAGTAAGACCCAGTACTTC. Translation: CASSPPTSKTQYF.

The chain uses TRBV10-1 and TRBJ2-2; a possible D gene is TRBD1 (6 bases). The CDR3 spans 14 residues. The germline gives CDR1 WNHNN, CDR2 SYGVQD (reference sequence). Trimming shortened V by 4 bases and J by 6 bases, and 12 bases separated the two germline ends. CDR3 DNA: TGCGCCAGCAGTGGTTCAGGGGTGGCCGGGGAGCTGTTTTTT. Translation: CASSGSGVAGELFF.

The sample holds one count of this clonotype. The CDR3 DNA follows: TGTGCCAGCAGTAAGCCGGGACAGGTCTTTAATCAGCCCCAGCATTTT. It encodes CASSKPGQVFNQPQHF. The chain links TRBV12-3 or TRBV12-4 to TRBJ1-5, with 8 bases identical to TRBD1. The junction had 10 bases not matched to a gene; V was cut back by 5 bases and J by 4 bases. The CDR3 spans 16 residues.

This clonotype was recorded a few times. The chain recombines TRBV18 with TRBJ2-7; TRBD2 is a possible D gene (5 bases). Trimming pared 3 bases from V and 1 base from J, leaving 13 bases between. Germline-derived CDR1 and CDR2 are KGHSH and LQKENI. The CDR3 is 15 amino acids. For the CDR3, the DNA is TGTGCCAGCTCACCGGCGGCAGAGGGTTCCTACGAGCAGTACTTC. The encoded protein is CASSPAAEGSYEQYF.